The next 20 T cell receptor beta chains were all read from a single sample in a study of cytomegalovirus exposure and HLA in healthy donors. A multiplex PCR was run with 60 Vbeta primers and 13 Jbeta primers. The repertoire was sequenced with immunoSEQ multiplex PCR; TCRdb's copy has only in-frame clones and lacks some. Among roughly 180,000 clones, 75% to 85% were seen once, and the ten largest hold 0.7% to 0.8%. Sequenced: PBMCs. All receptors derive from a female donor in good health and CMV-seronegative.

The chain has TRBV9 and TRBJ2-2; 7 bases match TRBD1. CDR3 length: 14 amino acids. The J segment lost 6 bases and the V segment lost 5 bases, leaving 7 bases of the junction unmatched. CDR1 and CDR2 (germline): SGDLS, YYNGEE. DNA for the CDR3: TGTGCCAGCAGGACAGGGCGAAGCGCCGGGGAGCTGTTTTTT. Translation gives CASRTGRSAGELFF.

About this clone itself: At one boundary the junction diverges from the germline segment, which might be a read error. The CDR3 loop is CASTRAGGNQPQHF. DNA of the CDR3: TGTGCCAGCACACGGGCAGGGGGCAACCAGCCCCAGCATTTT. The rearrangement links TRBV2 to TRBJ1-5; 8 nucleotides agree with TRBD1. There are 14 residues in the CDR3. Germline V CDR1 and CDR2: SNHLY, FYNNEI.

The chain carries TRBV7-2 and TRBJ1-1; TRBD1 aligns across 9 bases. CDR1 and CDR2 from the germline V gene are SGHTA and FQGNSA. This CDR3 region has 14 residues. J lost 2 bases, V lost 5 bases, and 3 bases had no gene match. CDR3: CASSRDRVNTEAFF. CDR3 sequence (DNA): TGTGCCAGCAGCCGGGACAGGGTAAACACTGAAGCTTTCTTT.

The chain links TRBV19 to TRBJ1-1; possible D gene TRBD1, 5 bases. Trimming took 3 bases from V and 5 from J, leaving 10 bases between them. Germline loops: CDR1 LNHDA, CDR2 SQIVND (reference sequence). This CDR3 region has 13 residues. In DNA, the CDR3 is TGTGCCAGTAGTATCGGGGGGTTTACTGAAGCTTTCTTT. The encoded protein is CASSIGGFTEAFF.

The rearrangement uses TRBV7-9 and TRBJ1-4; 8 bases line up with TRBD1. V shed 5 bases and J 0 bases; nucleotides not matched to a gene: 2. Germline loops: CDR1 SEHNR, CDR2 FQNEAQ (reference sequence). This CDR3 region has 15 residues. The CDR3 loop reads CASSTQGATNEKLFF. Written as DNA, the CDR3 is TGTGCCAGCAGCACACAGGGGGCAACTAATGAAAAACTGTTTTTT.

The gene calls are TRBV6-5 and TRBJ1-4, with 7 nucleotides matching TRBD1. The CDR3 extends over 14 amino acids. Per germline, CDR1 MNHEY and CDR2 SVGAGI. V shed 5 bases and J 4 bases; nucleotides not matched to a gene: 4. CDR3 sequence: CASSTGTVNEKLFF. The CDR3 DNA sequence: TGTGCCAGCAGTACCGGGACAGTTAATGAAAAACTGTTTTTT.

The rearrangement joins TRBV19 to TRBJ2-2; D unresolved. The germline CDR1 and CDR2 sequences are LNHDA and SQIVND (reference sequence). Trimming took 3 bases from V and 6 from J, leaving 14 bases between them. The CDR3 length is 15 residues. CDR3 DNA sequence: TGTGCCAGTAGTATTGGGCAGGTCACCGCCGGGGAGCTGTTTTTT. Its protein product is CASSIGQVTAGELFF.

V and J are TRBV2 and TRBJ1-1; 7 bases map to TRBD1. The CDR3 sequence is 13 residues long. The V gene's germline CDR1 is SNHLY and CDR2 FYNNEI. J gave up 1 base and V 5 bases, and 1 base lay outside the gene matches. CDR3 DNA: TGTGCCAGCAGTTGGGACAGGAACACTGAAGCTTTCTTT. Translating it yields CASSWDRNTEAFF.

A word on this clone: A read error may produce the germline difference seen at one junction end. The V gene is TRBV5-4, the J gene TRBJ2-3; the match to TRBD2 covers 8 bases. The length of the CDR3 is 16 residues. Germline-derived CDR1 and CDR2 are SGHNT and YYREEE (reference sequence). The CDR3 reads CAGSPTGRGFTDTQYF. The CDR3 bases are TGTGCCGGCAGCCCAACCGGGAGGGGCTTCACAGATACGCAGTATTTT.

In this sample, this clone turned up once. V and J are TRBV2 and TRBJ1-5; D might be TRBD1 (5 bases). The CDR3 consists of 16 residues. The germline V gene encodes CDR1 SNHLY and CDR2 FYNNEI. Deletions cut 1 base from V and 6 bases from J, with 16 bases between. For the CDR3, the DNA is TGTGCCAGCAGTGAAGGGCAGGGAAATGTGGGTCAGCCCCAGCATTTT. Translation gives CASSEGQGNVGQPQHF. Full variable domain (rest looked up from reference TRBV2 and TRBJ1-5): EPEVTQTPSHQVTQMGQEVILRCVPISNHLYFYWYRQILGQKVEFLVSFYNNEISEKSEIFDDQFSVERPDGSNFTLKIRSTKLEDSAMYFCASSEGQGNVGQPQHFGDGTRLSIL.

This clone has just a few counts. The rearrangement uses TRBV5-6 and TRBJ1-3, with TRBD1 matching over 9 bases. The CDR3 runs to 17 residues. Germline values: CDR1 SGHDT, CDR2 YYEEEE. V dropped 1 base and J dropped 4; count of bases not matched to a gene: 9. The CDR3 DNA reads as TGTGCCAGCAGCTTGAGGACAGGGGCCGCAGAAGGAAACACCATATATTTT. Translation gives CASSLRTGAAEGNTIYF.

V usage is TRBV30 and J usage is TRBJ1-5; 7 bases are shared with TRBD1. Germline V gives CDR1 GTSNPN, CDR2 SVGIG (reference sequence). The CDR3 has 13 residues. V shed 3 bases, J shed 5 bases, and the junction held 4 bases outside the gene matches. In DNA, the CDR3 is TGTGCCTGGAGCCAAACAGGGGATCAGCCCCAGCATTTT. This gives the protein CAWSQTGDQPQHF.

As DNA, the CDR3 is TGTGCCAGCAGCCGGACAGGGGGCGCGAGTGATACGCAGTATTTT. Its translation: CASSRTGGASDTQYF. The V and J genes are TRBV7-9 and TRBJ2-3; 11 nucleotides match TRBD1. Germline V gene data show CDR1 as SEHNR and CDR2 as FQNEAQ (reference sequence). Germline trimming cut 5 bases from V and 6 bases from J; bases unmatched to any gene: 7. The CDR3 extends over 15 amino acids.

The chain uses TRBV15 and TRBJ2-7; D is ambiguous. Germline V gene sequence: CDR1 LNHNV, CDR2 YYDKDF (reference sequence). The CDR3 sequence is 14 residues long. The V end was cut by 0 bases, the J end by 0 bases, with 6 bases between. CDR3 bases: TGTGCCACCAGCAGAGAAGGCGGCTCCTACGAGCAGTACTTC. This codes for CATSREGGSYEQYF.

This rearrangement joins TRBV9 to TRBJ2-5; 8 bases are a match to TRBD1. Per germline, CDR1 SGDLS and CDR2 YYNGEE. The CDR3 loop spans 13 amino acids. Trimming took 3 bases from V and 3 from J; bases not matched to a gene: 1. The CDR3 spells CASSGGQEETQYF. The CDR3 coding sequence is TGTGCCAGCAGCGGGGGACAGGAAGAGACCCAGTACTTC.

The chain joins TRBV14 to TRBJ2-7, with 9 bases identical to TRBD1. V gave up 4 bases and J gave up 3 bases; unmatched junction bases: 13. This CDR3 is 17 amino acids long. Germline V CDR1 and CDR2: SGHDN, FVKESK. CDR3 residues: CASSPSLDRGLNYEQYF. CDR3 nucleotides: TGTGCCAGCAGCCCCTCCCTGGACAGGGGACTAAACTACGAGCAGTACTTC.

This chain connects TRBV11-1 to TRBJ2-7, with D possibly TRBD1 on 6 matching bases. Between the trimmed V and J ends, which lost 5 bases and 0 bases, there was a span of 8 bases. The CDR3 has 13 amino acids. From germline, CDR1 is SGHAT and CDR2 FQDESV (reference sequence). The DNA for the CDR3 is TGTGCCAGCAGCCGGACAGACTCCTACGAGCAGTACTTC. This gives the protein CASSRTDSYEQYF.

V usage is TRBV30 and J usage is TRBJ2-7, with 12 bases aligning to TRBD2. Looked up from germline, CDR1 is GTSNPN and CDR2 is SVGIG (reference sequence). The J segment lost 3 bases and the V segment lost 8 bases, leaving 2 bases of the junction unmatched. This CDR3 has 12 amino acids. The CDR3 here is CARTSGVYEQYF. CDR3 bases: TGTGCCCGGACTAGCGGGGTCTACGAGCAGTACTTC.

This clone occurred once. The chain links TRBV30 to TRBJ2-7, with TRBD1 matching 7 bases. The CDR3 is 14 amino acids. Losses at the gene ends were 4 bases for V and 2 bases for J; bases not matched to a gene: 8. Germline values: CDR1 GTSNPN, CDR2 SVGIG (reference sequence). CDR3: CAWTSRTGTYEQYF. The CDR3 DNA reads TGTGCCTGGACATCGAGGACAGGTACCTACGAGCAGTACTTC.

The rearrangement uses TRBV21-1 and TRBJ2-2; TRBD1, the table's D call, was not compared with the DNA. TRBV21-1 is labeled a pseudogene. This CDR3 is built from 17 residues. This chain's CDR3 is CASSKALRGHYTGELFF. The CDR3 DNA follows: TGTGCCAGCAGCAAAGCTCTGAGGGGGCATTACACCGGGGAGCTGTTTTTT.